This TCR beta chain was profiled in a study of shared clonotypes between healthy human individuals. Execution of the assay was at deep level. Produced via immunoSEQ multiplex PCR; TCRdb's table is partial and in-frame only. The sample lists around 1,100,000 clones, approximately 75% occurring once. The sample holds many counts of this clone. Losses at the gene ends were 0 bases for V and 3 bases for J; bases not matched to a gene: 3. The CDR3 has 15 amino acids. The germline V gene encodes CDR1 SGHRS and CDR2 YFSETQ. The sample was memory CD4+ T cells from PBMCs. Subset described: CD45RA-negative fraction. The TCR comes from a man aged 18 to 35 in good health. Some clones in this sample may be carry-over from other donors' samples. This chain joins TRBV5-1 and TRBJ2-7; 10 nucleotides line up with TRBD1. CDR3 DNA sequence: TGCGCCAGCAGCTTGGTAGGGACAGGGGACTACGAGCAGTACTTC. Encoded protein: CASSLVGTGDYEQYF. Based on the CDR3 plus reference TRBV5-1 and TRBJ2-7, the full variable domain is KAGVTQTPRYLIKTRGQQVTLSCSPISGHRSVSWYQQTPGQGLQFLFEYFSETQRNKGNFPGRFSGRQFSNSRSEMNVSTLELGDSALYLCASSLVGTGDYEQYFGPGTRLTVT.